This T cell receptor (beta chain) was recorded in a study of cytomegalovirus exposure and HLA in healthy donors. PCR involved 60 Vbeta and 13 Jbeta primers. Sequencing used immunoSEQ multiplex PCR; TCRdb keeps in-frame clones, though not all of them. The repertoire includes about 160,000 clones, 55% to 70% of them detected once, and approximately 6.6% sits in the top ten. CDR1 is MDHEN, CDR2 SYDVKM, per germline. The CDR3 contains 15 residues. V lost 8 bases, J lost 0 bases, and 13 bases lay in between. Sequencing was carried out using PBMCs. The genes are TRBV28 and TRBJ1-4; D uncertain. This TCR was sampled from a woman in her fifties or sixties in good health and CMV-seropositive. CDR3 protein: CASSSSPPTNEKLFF. The CDR3 DNA is TGTGCCAGCTCCTCTTCCCCTCCAACTAATGAAAAACTGTTTTTT.